This is a list of T cell receptor beta chains from one sample in a study of T cell responses to AZD1222 COVID-19 vaccine. Sequenced by immunoSEQ multiplex PCR; TCRdb stores in-frame clones only, minus some. This table holds approximately 130,000 clones, around 87% found once. The material sequenced was peripheral blood, taken 28 days after the second AZD1222 dose. All receptors derive from an adult who received the AZD1222 COVID-19 vaccine. The CDR3 runs from the conserved cysteine through the conserved F or W. The order of the fields is D gene, J gene, CDR3 length, V gene, clone size, CDR3 protein, CDR3 DNA. D genes are given only for firm matches. A clone size is listed for some rows: how often the clone was seen (once, few, many), or a class if it is expanded.

TRBD2 | TRBJ2-1 | 15 | TRBV10-2 | . | CASSDHSGVHNEQFF | TGCGCCAGCAGTGATCATAGCGGGGTGCACAATGAGCAGTTCTTC
. | TRBJ1-2 | 15 | TRBV4-3 | . | CASSPEAGLSSGYTF | TGCGCCAGCAGCCCAGAGGCAGGCCTCTCTTCGGGCTACACCTTC
. | TRBJ1-1 | 12 | TRBV15 | . | CATSRDLTEAFF | TGTGCCACCAGCAGAGATCTCACTGAAGCTTTCTTT
. | TRBJ2-3 | 13 | TRBV7-8 | . | CASSLESPDTQYF | TGTGCCAGCAGCTTGGAAAGCCCAGATACGCAGTATTTT
TRBD1 | TRBJ2-7 | 15 | TRBV6-5 | . | CASSLGEDRGPEQYF | TGTGCCAGCAGTCTGGGTGAGGACAGGGGGCCCGAGCAGTACTTC
TRBD2 | TRBJ2-7 | 15 | TRBV7-8 | . | CASSLEGLAGQEQYF | TGTGCCAGCAGCTTAGAGGGACTAGCGGGGCAAGAGCAGTACTTC
TRBD1 | TRBJ1-5 | 14 | TRBV7-6 | . | CASSLDRGLQPQHF | TGTGCCAGCAGCTTAGACAGGGGGCTTCAGCCCCAGCATTTT
. | TRBJ1-1 | 12 | TRBV4-3 | once | CASSIDRTRAFF | TGCGCCAGCAGCATTGACAGGACACGAGCTTTCTTT
TRBD1 | TRBJ2-7 | 15 | TRBV14 | . | CASSQETGSSYEQYF | TGTGCCAGCAGCCAAGAGACAGGGAGCTCCTACGAGCAGTACTTC
TRBD2 | TRBJ2-7 | 14 | TRBV3-1/TRBV3-2 | . | CASSQGRGVGEQYF | TGTGCCAGCAGCCAAGGGCGGGGGGTCGGAGAGCAGTACTTC
TRBD1 | TRBJ2-7 | 16 | TRBV3-1/TRBV3-2 | . | CASSPRYTGAGYEQYF | TGTGCCAGCAGCCCTAGGTATACAGGGGCTGGCTACGAGCAGTACTTC
. | TRBJ1-2 | 14 | TRBV4-1 | . | CASSPTDGNYGYTF | TGCGCCAGCAGCCCTACCGACGGGAACTATGGCTACACCTTC
TRBD1 | TRBJ2-5 | 13 | TRBV12-3/TRBV12-4 | . | CASQGGRQETQYF | TGTGCCAGCCAAGGGGGCAGACAAGAGACCCAGTACTTC
TRBD1 | TRBJ1-3 | 14 | TRBV9 | . | CASSVLTGRDTIYF | TGTGCCAGCAGCGTCCTGACAGGGAGGGACACCATATATTTT
TRBD1 | TRBJ2-7 | 14 | TRBV7-3 | few | CASSLNAGGYEQYF | TGTGCCAGCAGCTTAAATGCAGGGGGCTACGAGCAGTACTTC
. | TRBJ1-1 | 14 | TRBV9 | . | CASSPEPGNTEAFF | TGTGCCAGCAGCCCCGAGCCGGGAAACACTGAAGCTTTCTTT
TRBD1 | TRBJ2-3 | 15 | TRBV5-4 | . | CASSFSQGGTDTQYF | TGTGCCAGCAGCTTTTCCCAGGGGGGCACAGATACGCAGTATTTT
. | TRBJ2-7 | 15 | TRBV14 | . | CASSEWTVRGDEQYF | TGTGCCAGCAGCGAATGGACGGTTCGCGGGGACGAGCAGTACTTC
. | TRBJ2-3 | 13 | TRBV7-3 | . | CASSWTGTDTQYF | TGTGCCAGCAGCTGGACCGGCACAGATACGCAGTATTTT
TRBD1 | TRBJ2-2 | 15 | TRBV6-5 | . | CASSLGGAGTGELFF | TGTGCCAGCAGCCTAGGGGGCGCGGGCACCGGGGAGCTGTTTTTT
TRBD2 | TRBJ2-3 | 15 | TRBV7-2 | . | CASSQSGVSGDTQYF | TGTGCCAGCAGCCAAAGCGGGGTTTCCGGCGATACGCAGTATTTT
. | TRBJ1-2 | 13 | TRBV14 | . | CASSLGGYYGYTF | TGTGCCAGCAGCCTAGGGGGTTACTATGGCTACACCTTC
. | TRBJ2-7 | 14 | TRBV10-2 | . | CASSESGPREEQYF | TGCGCCAGCAGTGAGTCTGGGCCGAGGGAAGAGCAGTACTTC
. | TRBJ2-5 | 11 | TRBV19 | . | CATRVGETQYF | TGTGCCACACGGGTCGGGGAGACCCAGTACTTC
. | TRBJ1-5 | 17 | TRBV4-1 | . | CASSQGLGVGGNQPQHF | TGCGCCAGCAGCCAAGGGTTAGGCGTAGGAGGGAATCAGCCCCAGCATTTT
TRBD1 | TRBJ2-5 | 13 | TRBV6-5 | . | CASRGTGKETQYF | TGTGCCAGCAGGGGGACAGGGAAAGAGACCCAGTACTTC
. | TRBJ1-3 | 15 | TRBV5-1 | once | CASSPTANSGNTIYF | TGCGCCAGCAGCCCGACCGCGAACTCTGGAAACACCATATATTTT
TRBD2 | TRBJ2-1 | 14 | TRBV10-2 | . | CASSGSGGPNEQFF | TGCGCCAGCAGTGGTAGCGGGGGGCCTAATGAGCAGTTCTTC
. | TRBJ1-1 | 15 | TRBV18 | . | CASSPLNAGQSGAFF | TGTGCCAGCTCACCTTTAAACGCAGGACAGTCGGGAGCTTTCTTT
. | TRBJ1-2 | 15 | TRBV5-5 | . | CASSLGPGQNYGYTF | TGTGCCAGCAGCTTGGGACCCGGACAGAACTATGGCTACACCTTC
. | TRBJ1-2 | 15 | TRBV3-1/TRBV3-2 | . | CASSQVPGSNYGYTF | TGTGCCAGCAGCCAAGTCCCAGGGAGTAACTATGGCTACACCTTC
. | TRBJ1-6 | 18 | TRBV7-2 | . | CASSLETGGSSYNSPLHF | TGTGCCAGCAGCTTAGAGACGGGCGGGAGCTCCTATAATTCACCCCTCCACTTT
TRBD2 | TRBJ2-7 | 16 | TRBV7-2 | . | CASSLGASGGTYEQYF | TGTGCCAGCAGCTTAGGGGCTAGCGGGGGGACCTACGAGCAGTACTTC
TRBD1 | TRBJ1-4 | 14 | TRBV18 | . | CASSQDRGSEKLFF | TGTGCCAGCTCACAGGACAGGGGATCTGAAAAACTGTTTTTT
TRBD1 | TRBJ1-5 | 14 | TRBV28 | . | CASVPGGAWQPQHF | TGTGCCAGTGTCCCAGGGGGGGCCTGGCAGCCCCAGCATTTT
. | TRBJ1-1 | 16 | TRBV6-2/TRBV6-3 | few | CASSWTPKKVNTEAFF | TGTGCCAGCAGTTGGACACCTAAGAAAGTGAACACTGAAGCTTTCTTT
. | TRBJ2-7 | 15 | TRBV5-1 | . | CASSPIYWELYEQYF | TGCGCCAGCAGCCCAATATACTGGGAGCTCTACGAGCAGTACTTC
TRBD1 | TRBJ2-7 | 11 | TRBV30 | . | CAFRTGVEQYF | TGTGCCTTCCGGACAGGGGTCGAGCAGTACTTC
. | TRBJ1-3 | 15 | TRBV18 | . | CASSPGQIVGNTIYF | TGTGCCAGCTCACCAGGGCAAATAGTTGGAAACACCATATATTTT
. | TRBJ2-4 | 12 | TRBV5-1 | many | CASSLGGNIQYF | TGCGCCAGCAGCTTGGGGGGAAACATTCAGTACTTC
TRBD1 | TRBJ1-1 | 19 | TRBV7-8 | few | CASSRSFGTVDRRSTEAFF | TGTGCCAGCAGCCGTTCTTTTGGGACAGTGGATAGGAGATCCACTGAAGCTTTCTTT
. | TRBJ1-6 | 15 | TRBV13 | . | CASSLGRRNYSPLHF | TGTGCCAGCAGCTTAGGTCGCAGGAATTATTCACCCCTCCACTTT
. | TRBJ2-2 | 13 | TRBV5-1 | . | CASHLTGTGELFF | TGCGCCAGCCACTTAACGGGGACCGGGGAGCTGTTTTTT
. | TRBJ2-7 | 15 | TRBV11-2 | . | CASSIYRDPLYEQYF | TGTGCCAGCAGCATATACCGGGACCCCCTCTACGAGCAGTACTTC
. | TRBJ2-1 | 16 | TRBV27 | few | CASSLYGDASYNEQFF | TGTGCCAGCAGTTTATACGGAGACGCTTCCTACAATGAGCAGTTCTTC
TRBD1 | TRBJ2-7 | 15 | TRBV27 | . | CASSPFGTDAYEQYF | TGTGCCAGCAGCCCTTTTGGGACAGATGCCTACGAGCAGTACTTC